What follows are 30 T cell receptor beta chains derived from one specimen sequenced in a study of blood T cell repertoires in COVID-19. The data were produced by immunoSEQ multiplex PCR, yet TCRdb's version contains in-frame clones alone and is incomplete. The table includes about 180,000 clones, approximately 84% detected once. Sequenced material: PBMCs or T cells enriched from blood (not recorded which). Receptor source: a human donor with acute COVID-19. The donor label of this sample is uncertain.

J is TRBJ1-5 and V is TRBV3-1 (or the pseudogene TRBV3-2), with a possible D match to TRBD1 (5 bases). The CDR3 is 14 amino acids. Germline V gene data show CDR1 as LGHDT and CDR2 as YNNKEL (reference sequence). The germline V and J ends were trimmed by 2 bases and 3 bases, with 8 bases remaining between them. Written as DNA, the CDR3 is TGTGCCAGCAGCCAACAGGGCGACAATCAGCCCCAGCATTTT. The encoded protein is CASSQQGDNQPQHF.

This chain uses TRBV6-6 with TRBJ1-1; 8 bases fit TRBD1. Germline trimming cut 7 bases from V and 4 bases from J; bases unmatched to any gene: 8. The CDR3 consists of 14 residues. Germline V gene data show CDR1 as MNHNY and CDR2 as SVGAGI (reference sequence). The CDR3 sequence is CASTPQGARTEAFF. CDR3 nucleotide sequence: TGTGCCAGCACCCCCCAGGGGGCGCGCACTGAAGCTTTCTTT.

The chain carries TRBV5-1 and TRBJ1-5; D possibly corresponds to TRBD1 (5 bases). Trimming shortened V by 0 bases and J by 4 bases, and 11 bases separated the two germline ends. Per germline, CDR1 SGHRS and CDR2 YFSETQ. There are 15 residues in the CDR3. CDR3 residues: CASSLVPGHNQPQHF. CDR3 coding DNA: TGCGCCAGCAGCTTGGTTCCAGGGCATAATCAGCCCCAGCATTTT.

The chain joins TRBV27 to TRBJ1-6, with D hard to call. Germline V gene lookup returns CDR1 MNHEY and CDR2 SMNVEV (reference sequence). CDR3 length equals 13 residues. The V end lost 5 bases, the J end lost 8 bases, and 10 bases lay between the germline ends. CDR3 sequence reads: CASSRGSDSPLHF. CDR3 coding DNA: TGTGCCAGCAGTCGCGGGTCTGATTCACCCCTCCACTTT.

The chain joins TRBV7-9 to TRBJ2-1; 12 bases fit TRBD2. Germline values: CDR1 SEHNR, CDR2 FQNEAQ (reference sequence). The junction had 15 bases not matched to a gene; V was cut back by 5 bases and J by 4 bases. The CDR3 has 19 amino acids. CDR3 sequence: CASSNPQRLAGGQYNEQFF. The CDR3 DNA is TGTGCCAGCAGCAATCCGCAGCGGCTAGCGGGGGGGCAATACAATGAGCAGTTCTTC. The full variable domain, rest sourced from reference TRBV7-9 and TRBJ2-1, is DTGVSQNPRHKITKRGQNVTFRCDPISEHNRLYWYRQTLGQGPEFLTYFQNEAQLEKSRLLSDRFSAERPKGSFSTLEIQRTEQGDSAMYLCASSNPQRLAGGQYNEQFFGPGTRLTVL.

This chain uses TRBV11-3 with TRBJ2-5; 7 bases fit TRBD2. The CDR3 sequence is 17 residues long. With V trimmed by 5 bases and J by 0 bases, 12 bases remained unmatched. The V gene's germline CDR1 is SGHNT and CDR2 YENEEA. In nucleotides, the CDR3 is TGTGCCAGCAGCCTTTCGTTTGGCGGGGGAAACCAAGAGACCCAGTACTTC. It yields the protein CASSLSFGGGNQETQYF.

CDR3 region: CASSLVIQLDRSTEAFF. CDR3 nucleotide sequence: TGTGCCAGCAGCTTAGTGATCCAACTCGACAGGTCAACTGAAGCTTTCTTT. This sequence joins TRBV7-9 and TRBJ1-1, with a weak D call TRBD1 (6 bases). The CDR3 runs 17 residues. The germline gives CDR1 SEHNR, CDR2 FQNEAQ (reference sequence). V was clipped by 1 base and J by 5 bases, with 20 bases between them.

V usage is TRBV2 and J usage is TRBJ2-7; D is undetermined. Germline assignment: CDR1 SNHLY and CDR2 FYNNEI. This CDR3 has 17 amino acids. The ends were cut back, 4 bases at V and 0 bases at J, with 19 bases in the middle. DNA of the CDR3: TGTGCCAGCAGTGCCTCCTTTAGACTCCTAACCTCCTACGAGCAGTACTTC. Its protein is CASSASFRLLTSYEQYF.

V gene TRBV7-2 combines with J gene TRBJ2-1, with 8 bases that match TRBD1. Germline CDR1 reads SGHTA; CDR2 reads FQGNSA. The CDR3 totals 15 residues. V lost 5 bases and J lost 9; bases outside the gene matches: 12. CDR3 in DNA: TGTGCCAGCAGCACGACAGGGGCGCATGTTGTTGAGCAGTTCTTC. This gives the protein CASSTTGAHVVEQFF.

The chain is built from TRBV6-5 and TRBJ2-5; 10 bases are a match to TRBD1. CDR1 is MNHEY and CDR2 is SVGAGI in the germline V gene. CDR3 length equals 16 residues. With 2 bases clipped from V and 3 bases from J, the junction kept 6 bases outside the gene matches. The CDR3 here is CASSYAPDRGEETQYF. In nucleotides, the CDR3 is TGTGCCAGCAGTTACGCACCGGACAGGGGGGAAGAGACCCAGTACTTC.

The J gene is TRBJ2-7, the V gene TRBV6-5, with 9 bases fitting TRBD1. Germline CDR1 is MNHEY and CDR2 is SVGAGI. The CDR3 spans 15 residues. V shed 7 bases and J 5 bases; nucleotides not matched to a gene: 12. CDR3 sequence: CASTTRDRDIHEQYF. CDR3 nucleotides: TGTGCCAGCACCACCCGGGACAGGGACATCCACGAGCAGTACTTC.

The chain carries TRBV27 and TRBJ2-2; D gene uncertain. Between the trimmed V and J ends, which lost 6 bases and 3 bases, there was a span of 8 bases. The CDR3 has 13 residues. Germline V gives CDR1 MNHEY, CDR2 SMNVEV (reference sequence). CDR3: CASRRLDTGELFF. The CDR3, as DNA: TGTGCCAGCAGACGTTTAGACACCGGGGAGCTGTTTTTT.

This clone was recorded only once. The rearrangement uses TRBV13 and TRBJ1-5; D is unclear. Germline assignment: CDR1 PRHDT and CDR2 FYEKMQ (reference sequence). This CDR3 comprises 14 residues. Deletions cut 4 bases from V and 1 base from J, with 8 bases between. For the CDR3, the DNA is TGTGCCAGCAGCTCCCGGAGAAGCAATCAGCCCCAGCATTTT. The encoded protein is CASSSRRSNQPQHF.

V usage is TRBV18 and J usage is TRBJ2-1; D is perhaps TRBD1 (6 bases). Deletions cut 5 bases from V and 2 bases from J, with 13 bases between. The CDR3 is 15 residues long. Germline V gene sequence: CDR1 KGHSH, CDR2 LQKENI. This CDR3 is CASSRTGPTYNEQFF. The CDR3, as DNA: TGTGCCAGCTCAAGAACAGGGCCAACCTACAATGAGCAGTTCTTC.

The V call is TRBV29-1, the J call TRBJ1-3; tentative D call: TRBD1 (5 bases). This CDR3 is built from 11 residues. The germline CDR1 and CDR2 sequences are SQVTM and ANQGSEA. V was clipped by 6 bases and J by 7 bases, with 10 bases between them. The CDR3 nucleotides read TGCAGCGTACTCGGGGGGAACACCATATATTTT. Its protein product is CSVLGGNTIYF.

This rearrangement joins TRBV30 to TRBJ1-2; D is uncertain. Germline values: CDR1 GTSNPN, CDR2 SVGIG (reference sequence). V was cut by 0 bases and J by 3 bases, with 11 bases left in between. The CDR3 consists of 14 residues. The CDR3 DNA reads TGTGCCTGGAGTGTATTTGGGCAGGACTATGGCTACACCTTC. It codes for CAWSVFGQDYGYTF. Using reference TRBV30 and TRBJ1-2 for the parts outside the CDR3, the full variable domain is SQTIHQWPATLVQPVGSPLSLECTVEGTSNPNLYWYRQAAGRGLQLLFYSVGIGQISSEVPQNLSASRPQDRQFILSSKKLLLSDSGFYLCAWSVFGQDYGYTFGSGTRLTVV.

The V call is TRBV5-4, the J call TRBJ2-7, with D possibly being TRBD2 (7 bases). Germline CDR1 SGHNT, CDR2 YYREEE (reference sequence). The CDR3 spans 15 residues. Trimming removed 4 bases at V and 0 bases at J, with 14 bases between. CDR3 coding DNA: TGTGCCAGCAGCGGGGGGGCGGGGGCCTCCTACGAGCAGTACTTC. Translated: CASSGGAGASYEQYF.

V is TRBV10-3 and J is TRBJ1-1, with D uncertain. The V end lost 6 bases, the J end lost 1 base, and 9 bases lay between the germline ends. The germline V gene has CDR1 ENHRY and CDR2 SYGVKD. CDR3 size: 13 residues. DNA for the CDR3: TGTGCCATCAGGACAAAACAGAACACTGAAGCTTTCTTT. The encoded protein is CAIRTKQNTEAFF.

The chain couples TRBV5-4 to TRBJ1-2; D is perhaps TRBD1 (5 bases). Germline-derived CDR1 and CDR2 are SGHNT and YYREEE (reference sequence). This CDR3 comprises 18 residues. V was clipped by 4 bases and J by 4 bases, with 26 bases between them. In nucleotides, the CDR3 is TGTGCCAGCAGCGGGGAACCGGGACTGCTGATCGCTTTCTATGGCTACACCTTC. Translation gives CASSGEPGLLIAFYGYTF.

This chain connects TRBV6-4 to TRBJ2-3; D gene ambiguous. This CDR3 has 12 residues. Germline V CDR1 and CDR2: MRHNA, SNTAGT. The germline V and J ends were trimmed by 1 base and 4 bases, with 3 bases remaining between them. CDR3 loop: CASSDLSDTQYF. The CDR3 coding sequence is TGTGCCAGCAGTGACTTATCAGATACGCAGTATTTT.

The rearrangement links TRBV24-1 to TRBJ2-3; D not certain. Trimming left V 3 bases short and J 14 bases short, with 11 bases between. Germline V gene sequence: CDR1 KGHDR, CDR2 SFDVKD. The CDR3 length is 11 residues. CDR3 nucleotide sequence: TGTGCCACCAGTGATATCGCTCAGTGGTATTTT. Encoded protein: CATSDIAQWYF.

The chain combines TRBV9 with TRBJ2-5; perhaps TRBD1 as D (5 bases). Germline V lookup: CDR1 SGDLS, CDR2 YYNGEE. This CDR3 has 15 residues. V lost 0 bases, J lost 2 bases, and 11 bases lay in between. CDR3 sequence reads: CASSVAPGKQETQYF. CDR3 nucleotide sequence: TGTGCCAGCAGCGTAGCCCCAGGGAAACAAGAGACCCAGTACTTC.

This chain uses TRBV5-4 with TRBJ1-1; 8 bases are a match to TRBD1. J was trimmed by 3 bases and V by 4 bases; bases with no gene match: 11. This CDR3 contains 16 residues. Looked up from germline, CDR1 is SGHNT and CDR2 is YYREEE (reference sequence). This CDR3 reads CASSPGQGRGDTEAFF. In nucleotides, the CDR3 is TGTGCCAGCAGCCCAGGACAGGGAAGGGGCGACACTGAAGCTTTCTTT.

The chain carries TRBV10-3 and TRBJ2-7, with 8 bases aligning to TRBD1. Germline CDR1 reads ENHRY; CDR2 reads SYGVKD. The CDR3 has 16 residues. V was clipped by 11 bases and J by 5 bases; unmatched bases: 20. CDR3 residues: CASHGGADRGIDEQYF. CDR3 in DNA: TGTGCCTCTCACGGCGGGGCCGACAGGGGCATCGACGAGCAGTACTTC.

V is TRBV3-1 (or the pseudogene TRBV3-2) and J is TRBJ2-3, with 9 bases aligning to TRBD2. With 2 bases clipped from V and 3 bases from J, the junction kept 12 bases outside the gene matches. The CDR3 consists of 18 residues. Germline V gene sequence: CDR1 LGHDT, CDR2 YNNKEL (reference sequence). The CDR3 coding sequence is TGTGCCAGCAGCCAACGGTCGTTAGCGGGGGCGGGTACAGATACGCAGTATTTT. This codes for CASSQRSLAGAGTDTQYF.

This chain uses TRBV15 with TRBJ1-1; D is undetermined. This CDR3 comprises 16 residues. The germline CDR1 and CDR2 sequences are LNHNV and YYDKDF (reference sequence). V was shortened by 1 base and J by 4 bases, with 16 bases between the two germline ends. CDR3 sequence: CATSRVAGYVRTEAFF. The CDR3 DNA reads TGTGCCACCAGCAGAGTCGCAGGTTATGTGCGCACTGAAGCTTTCTTT. Supplemented by reference TRBV15 and TRBJ1-1, the full variable domain reads DAMVIQNPRYQVTQFGKPVTLSCSQTLNHNVMYWYQQKSSQAPKLLFHYYDKDFNNEADTPDNFQSRRPNTSFCFLDIRSPGLGDTAMYLCATSRVAGYVRTEAFFGQGTRLTVV.

The genes are TRBV12-1 and TRBJ1-5. TRBV12-1 is reported as a pseudogene. The CDR3 runs to 16 residues. The CDR3 nucleotides read TGTGCCAGCAGCTTTAACCCCAAGTCGACTCATCAGCCCCAGCATTTT. This translates into CASSFNPKSTHQPQHF.

This chain uses TRBV19 with TRBJ1-4, with D possibly matching TRBD1 (5 bases). The V end was cut by 6 bases, the J end by 5 bases, with 10 bases between. The CDR3 has 13 residues. Germline V gives CDR1 LNHDA, CDR2 SQIVND (reference sequence). CDR3 in amino acids: CASSSPGNEKLFF. The CDR3 bases are TGTGCCAGTAGCTCCCCAGGGAATGAAAAACTGTTTTTT.

The table lists this clone with a count of one. This chain links TRBV18 with TRBJ1-5; unclear D gene. V shed 1 base and J shed 0 bases, with 7 bases lying between them. The CDR3 extends over 15 amino acids. CDR1 is KGHSH and CDR2 is LQKENI in the germline V gene. This chain's CDR3 is CASSPRRYSNQPQHF. The CDR3 DNA is TGTGCCAGCTCACCACGGAGATATAGCAATCAGCCCCAGCATTTT. The complete variable domain, with remaining parts taken from reference TRBV18 and TRBJ1-5, reads NAGVMQNPRHLVRRRGQEARLRCSPMKGHSHVYWYRQLPEEGLKFMVYLQKENIIDESGMPKERFSAEFPKEGPSILRIQQVVRGDSAAYFCASSPRRYSNQPQHFGDGTRLSIL.

The chain has TRBV4-2 and TRBJ1-3; TRBD1 matches 8 bases. The germline V gene encodes CDR1 LGHNA and CDR2 YNFKEQ. The V and J ends lost 0 bases and 4 bases, in that order; junction bases with no gene match: 11. CDR3 length: 18 residues. Here the CDR3 DNA reads TGTGCCAGCAGCCAAGATACCCCAGGGGGCGCGCAAGGAAACACCATATATTTT. It yields the protein CASSQDTPGGAQGNTIYF.